The 26 T cell receptor beta chains presented below share a single source sample, sequenced in a study of T cells in Graves' hyperthyroidism and ophthalmopathy. There were TCR beta CDR3 regions amplified from RNA transcripts. Carried out on the TCR CDR3, a first-round RT-PCR used the HTBI primer set. TCRdb ran MiXCR on the multiplex PCR reads and lists one entry per CDR3 protein. Among 350,000 or so distinct CDR3 sequences, 15% to 20% were seen once, and the ten largest hold less than 20%. The source material was blood. The receptor set was obtained from a woman aged 40 to 50 with Graves' ophthalmopathy.

In its sample, this clonotype was seen many times. The chain has TRBV12-3 or TRBV12-4 and TRBJ1-1; TRBD1 is a possible D gene (6 bases). The CDR3 has 13 amino acids. Trimming took 5 bases from V and 8 from J, leaving 15 bases between them. The CDR3 loop reads CASSIGQTVEAFF. The CDR3 bases are TGTGCCAGCAGTATCGGACAGACCGTCGAAGCTTTCTTT.

This clonotype was recorded a few times. In DNA, the CDR3 is TGTGCCAGTAGTATAGAAACAGGGGGCCTCTCTAATCAGCCCCAGCATTTT. Translating gives CASSIETGGLSNQPQHF. This sequence joins TRBV19 and TRBJ1-5; 9 bases agree with TRBD1. This CDR3 comprises 17 residues. Per germline, CDR1 LNHDA and CDR2 SQIVND (reference sequence). V lost 0 bases, J lost 4 bases, and 7 bases stayed unmatched.

The V gene is TRBV6-5, the J gene TRBJ2-7, with no clear D. There are 14 residues in the CDR3. Germline-derived CDR1 and CDR2 are MNHEY and SVGAGI. Trimming removed 2 bases from V and 7 bases from J, with 15 bases in between. CDR3 sequence (DNA): TGTGCCAGCAGTTACAGAGAAGTCTCACGGGAGCAGTACTTC. This gives the protein CASSYREVSREQYF.

This clonotype was recorded many times. The genes are TRBV28 and TRBJ1-1; 8 bases align to TRBD1. Germline V gives CDR1 MDHEN, CDR2 SYDVKM. The CDR3 is 15 residues long. The V and J ends lost 7 bases and 4 bases, in that order; junction bases with no gene match: 11. The CDR3 loop is CASTRSDRGRTEAFF. CDR3 nucleotide sequence: TGTGCCAGCACCCGAAGCGACAGGGGCCGCACTGAAGCTTTCTTT.

The chain combines TRBV6-1 with TRBJ1-5; unclear D gene. Germline assignment: CDR1 MNHNS and CDR2 SASEGT. The length of the CDR3 is 14 residues. The V and J ends lost 2 bases and 7 bases respectively, with 12 bases between them. The CDR3 bases are TGTGCCAGCAGTGAAAGGGCAGGACCCCAGCCCCAGCATTTT. Encoded protein: CASSERAGPQPQHF.

This clonotype was seen many times. The V call is TRBV29-1, the J call TRBJ1-1; 8 nucleotides match TRBD1. This CDR3 region has 13 residues. CDR1 is SQVTM and CDR2 is ANQGSEA in the germline V gene. V was clipped by 6 bases and J by 0 bases; unmatched bases: 3. The CDR3, as DNA: TGCAGCGTGCGGACAGGGATGAACACTGAAGCTTTCTTT. Its translation: CSVRTGMNTEAFF.

In this sample, this clonotype turned up many times. This rearrangement joins TRBV28 to TRBJ2-7; the D gene is possibly TRBD2 (5 bases). The V end was cut by 3 bases, the J end by 3 bases, with 9 bases between. From germline, CDR1 is MDHEN and CDR2 SYDVKM. CDR3 length: 13 residues. The CDR3 DNA is TGTGCCAGCAGTTTTTACCGGGACTACGAGCAGTACTTC. This sequence encodes CASSFYRDYEQYF.

In this sample, this clonotype turned up many times. The CDR3 sequence is CATVDRGSGYTF. For the CDR3, the DNA is TGTGCCACTGTCGACAGGGGATCCGGCTACACCTTC. The J gene is TRBJ1-2, the V gene TRBV19; 8 bases align to TRBD1. The ends lost 10 bases at V and 8 bases at J; junction bases unmatched: 9. The CDR3 has 12 amino acids. CDR1 LNHDA and CDR2 SQIVND come from the germline V gene (reference sequence).

As to this clonotype: At one end the junction does not follow the germline gene, possibly because of a read error. The chain uses TRBV7-9 and TRBJ1-1, with D unresolved. Per the germline V gene, CDR1 is SEHNR and CDR2 is FQNEAQ (reference sequence). There are 13 residues in the CDR3. For the CDR3, the DNA is TGTGCCAACAGCTTAGGCAGGAACACTGAAGCTTTCTTT. Translated: CANSLGRNTEAFF.

The table lists this clonotype with many counts. The gene calls are TRBV6-2 or TRBV6-3 and TRBJ1-5; D remains unclear. The germline CDR1 and CDR2 sequences are MNHEY and SVGEGT. This CDR3 contains 18 residues. V was trimmed by 0 bases and J by 4 bases, leaving 19 bases between them. The CDR3 DNA reads as TGTGCCAGCAGTTACTCAGGGCAGGCCTCAACGGGTAATCAGCCCCAGCATTTT. Translated, it gives CASSYSGQASTGNQPQHF.

This clonotype was counted at least ten times. The J gene is TRBJ2-5, the V gene TRBV29-1, with no clear D. Germline CDR1 and CDR2: SQVTM and ANQGSEA. The CDR3 contains 13 residues. V was clipped by 6 bases and J by 1 base, with 12 bases between them. The CDR3 here is CSVDNDIQETQYF. The CDR3 bases are TGCAGCGTCGACAACGACATCCAAGAGACCCAGTACTTC.

In this sample, this clonotype turned up many times. The chain links TRBV6-4 to TRBJ2-2, with D possibly matching TRBD1 (5 bases). Germline-derived CDR1 and CDR2 are MRHNA and SNTAGT. This CDR3 spans 14 amino acids. With 10 bases removed from V and 9 bases from J, the gap between germline ends came to 21 bases. CDR3: CATLGRRQARELFF. DNA of the CDR3: TGTGCCACCCTGGGGCGTCGTCAAGCCCGGGAGCTGTTTTTT.

This clonotype was seen at least ten times. The V gene is TRBV6-5, the J gene TRBJ2-2, with D tentatively TRBD1 (5 bases). This CDR3 spans 14 amino acids. Germline assignment: CDR1 MNHEY and CDR2 SVGAGI. Trimming left V 5 bases short and J 3 bases short, with 10 bases between. CDR3 sequence: CASSPQVHTGELFF. Here the CDR3 DNA reads TGTGCCAGCAGTCCACAGGTCCACACCGGGGAGCTGTTTTTT.

Remarks on this clonotype: This may be a read error: a much more frequent sequence differs by one nucleotide. The gene calls are TRBV5-1 and TRBJ1-2; TRBD1 agrees at 7 bases. This CDR3 is built from 16 residues. In germline, CDR1 is SGHRS, CDR2 YFSETQ. After removal of 1 base from V and 5 bases from J, the junction contained 11 bases not matched to a gene. The CDR3 region is CASSLIATGFDYGYTF. CDR3 in DNA: TGCGCCAGCAGCTTGATAGCGACAGGGTTTGATTATGGCTACACCTTC.

V is TRBV28 and J is TRBJ2-5, with D unclear. CDR3 size: 14 residues. Germline CDR1 MDHEN, CDR2 SYDVKM. Trimming took off 6 bases at V and 2 bases at J, with 13 bases between the two ends. In nucleotides, the CDR3 is TGTGCCAGCAGCAAAGCCCATTTTCAAGAGACCCAGTACTTC. This sequence encodes CASSKAHFQETQYF.

This clonotype was seen repeatedly, ten times or more. The chain employs TRBV2 and TRBJ2-7; the D is unclear. V was trimmed by 5 bases and J by 1 base, leaving 12 bases between them. The CDR3 sequence is 14 residues long. Germline V gives CDR1 SNHLY, CDR2 FYNNEI. The chain's CDR3 is CASSPPPTSYEQYF. The CDR3, as DNA: TGTGCCAGCAGTCCCCCTCCGACATCCTACGAGCAGTACTTC.

A single count supports this clonotype. This may be a read error, as it is one base from a much larger clone. This rearrangement joins TRBV18 to TRBJ1-2; a weak D match, TRBD1 (5 bases). V was clipped by 3 bases and J by 7 bases, with 21 bases between them. CDR3 size: 16 residues. Germline CDR1 reads KGHSH; CDR2 reads LQKENI. CDR3 protein: CASSPSSGRSAGGYTF. The CDR3, as DNA: TGTGCCAGCTCACCTTCGTCAGGGCGCAGTGCGGGTGGCTACACCTTC.

This clonotype was detected only a few times. The rearrangement uses TRBV6-5 and TRBJ2-5; D possibly corresponds to TRBD1 (6 bases). The V end was cut by 0 bases, the J end by 2 bases, with 19 bases between. Germline V lookup: CDR1 MNHEY, CDR2 SVGAGI. The CDR3 consists of 18 residues. CDR3 bases: TGTGCCAGCAGTTACTCGTACGGCGGACAGTGGTCACAAGAGACCCAGTACTTC. Residues: CASSYSYGGQWSQETQYF.

This clonotype was recorded at least ten times. The V gene is TRBV4-2, the J gene TRBJ2-7; 8 bases match TRBD2. Per the germline V gene, CDR1 is LGHNA and CDR2 is YNFKEQ. The CDR3 is 16 residues long. Trimming removed 6 bases from V and 2 bases from J; junction bases left unmatched: 12. DNA of the CDR3: TGTGCCAGCAGAGAAGGAGCGGGAGATGGCCCCTACGAGCAGTACTTC. It codes for CASREGAGDGPYEQYF.

Many counts were recorded for this clonotype. V and J are TRBV6-5 and TRBJ2-7, with TRBD2 matching 14 bases. The CDR3 covers 16 residues. Germline V gives CDR1 MNHEY, CDR2 SVGAGI. J gave up 4 bases and V 6 bases, and 8 bases lay outside the gene matches. CDR3 sequence: CASSPGLAGGVYEQYF. CDR3 coding DNA: TGTGCCAGCAGCCCCGGACTAGCGGGAGGTGTATACGAGCAGTACTTC.

This clonotype has ten or more counts. The chain combines TRBV12-3 or TRBV12-4 with TRBJ2-3, with 10 bases that match TRBD1. V lost 2 bases and J lost 3; bases outside the gene matches: 8. This CDR3 has 17 amino acids. As DNA, the CDR3 is TGTGCCAGCAGTTTATTTTTTCGGGACAGGGGTACAGATACGCAGTATTTT. Protein: CASSLFFRDRGTDTQYF.

This clonotype occurred many times. The rearrangement uses TRBV20-1 and TRBJ1-1; 10 bases agree with TRBD1. The CDR3 loop spans 13 amino acids. Germline CDR1 is DFQATT and CDR2 is SNEGSKA (reference sequence). Trimming took 1 base from V and 11 from J; bases not matched to a gene: 7. The DNA for the CDR3 is TGCAGTGCTAGAGGAACCGGGACAGGGGCGGCTTTCTTT. Protein product: CSARGTGTGAAFF.

Many counts were recorded for this clonotype. The V and J genes are TRBV20-1 and TRBJ2-7; 7 bases match TRBD2. This CDR3 region has 14 residues. From germline, CDR1 is DFQATT and CDR2 SNEGSKA (reference sequence). Trimming removed 5 bases from V and 2 bases from J; junction bases left unmatched: 9. CDR3 loop: CSARKSGAAYEQYF. Written as DNA, the CDR3 is TGCAGTGCTCGGAAAAGCGGGGCAGCCTACGAGCAGTACTTC.

The sample holds a few counts of this clonotype. The CDR3: CASSDLAGSYEQYF. In DNA, the CDR3 is TGTGCCAGCAGTGACCTAGCGGGGTCCTACGAGCAGTACTTC. This chain joins TRBV6-1 and TRBJ2-7; 9 bases match TRBD2. The CDR3 is 14 amino acids. Losses at the gene ends were 3 bases for V and 1 base for J; bases not matched to a gene: 1. Germline V gene data show CDR1 as MNHNS and CDR2 as SASEGT.

This clonotype has at least ten counts. The chain couples TRBV6-5 to TRBJ2-7; the D is unclear. Trimming cost V 8 bases and J 3 bases, with 8 bases left between them. Per the germline V gene, CDR1 is MNHEY and CDR2 is SVGAGI. There are 11 residues in the CDR3. The CDR3 reads CASGVGYEQYF. CDR3 DNA sequence: TGTGCCAGCGGAGTAGGCTACGAGCAGTACTTC.

Ten or more counts support this clonotype. The J gene is TRBJ1-2, the V gene TRBV12-3 or TRBV12-4, with unresolved D. V lost 2 bases, J lost 4 bases, and 8 bases lay in between. The CDR3 is 13 amino acids. The CDR3 nucleotides read TGTGCCAGCAGTTTAAGCAGTTTCTATGGCTACACCTTC. Translated, it gives CASSLSSFYGYTF.